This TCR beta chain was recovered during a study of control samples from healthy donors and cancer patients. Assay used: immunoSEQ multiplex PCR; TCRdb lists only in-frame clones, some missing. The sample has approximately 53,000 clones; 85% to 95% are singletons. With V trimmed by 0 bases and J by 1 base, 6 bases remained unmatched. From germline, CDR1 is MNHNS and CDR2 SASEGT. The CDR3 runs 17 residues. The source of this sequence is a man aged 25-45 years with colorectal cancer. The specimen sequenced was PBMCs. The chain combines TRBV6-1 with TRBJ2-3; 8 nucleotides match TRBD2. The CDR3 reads CASSEASGVGGTDTQYF. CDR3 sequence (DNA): TGTGCCAGCAGTGAAGCTAGCGGGGTGGGGGGCACAGATACGCAGTATTTT.